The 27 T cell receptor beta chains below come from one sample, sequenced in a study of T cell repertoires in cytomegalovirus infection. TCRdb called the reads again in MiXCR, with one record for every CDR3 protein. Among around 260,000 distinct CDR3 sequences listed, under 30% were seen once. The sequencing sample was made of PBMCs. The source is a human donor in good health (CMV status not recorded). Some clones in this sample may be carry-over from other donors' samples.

CDR3 bases: TGTGCCAGCAGCCAGCAAGTGGGCAACACAGATACGCAGTATTTT. Its translation is CASSQQVGNTDTQYF. The gene calls are TRBV14 and TRBJ2-3, with D hard to call. The ends were cut back, 3 bases at V and 2 bases at J, with 12 bases in the middle. From germline, CDR1 is SGHDN and CDR2 FVKESK. The CDR3 sequence is 15 residues long.

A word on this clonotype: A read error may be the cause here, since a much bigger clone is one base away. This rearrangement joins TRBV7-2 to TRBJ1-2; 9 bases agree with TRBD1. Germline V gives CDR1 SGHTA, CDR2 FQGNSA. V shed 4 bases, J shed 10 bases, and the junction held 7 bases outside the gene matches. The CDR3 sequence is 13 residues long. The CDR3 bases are TGTGCCAGCAGCTCGGGACAGGGAAAGGTCTACACCTTC. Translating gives CASSSGQGKVYTF. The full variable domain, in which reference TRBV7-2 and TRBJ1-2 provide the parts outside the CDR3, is GAGVSQSPSNKVTEKGKDVELRCDPISGHTALYWYRQSLGQGLEFLIYFQGNSAPDKSGLPSDRFSAERTGGSVSTLTIQRTQQEDSAVYLCASSSGQGKVYTFGSGTRLTVV.

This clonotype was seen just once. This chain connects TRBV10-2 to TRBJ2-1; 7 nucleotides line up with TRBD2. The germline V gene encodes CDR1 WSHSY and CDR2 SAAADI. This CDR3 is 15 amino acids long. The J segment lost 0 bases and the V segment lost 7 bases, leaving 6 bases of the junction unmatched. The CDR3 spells CASKAGISSYNEQFF. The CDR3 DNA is TGCGCCAGCAAAGCGGGAATCTCCTCCTACAATGAGCAGTTCTTC.

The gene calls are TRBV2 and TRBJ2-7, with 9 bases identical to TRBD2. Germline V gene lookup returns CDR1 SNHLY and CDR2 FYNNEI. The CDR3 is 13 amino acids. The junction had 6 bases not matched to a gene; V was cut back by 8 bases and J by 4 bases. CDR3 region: CASAGTSRYEQYF. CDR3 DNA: TGTGCCAGCGCCGGGACTAGCAGATACGAGCAGTACTTC.

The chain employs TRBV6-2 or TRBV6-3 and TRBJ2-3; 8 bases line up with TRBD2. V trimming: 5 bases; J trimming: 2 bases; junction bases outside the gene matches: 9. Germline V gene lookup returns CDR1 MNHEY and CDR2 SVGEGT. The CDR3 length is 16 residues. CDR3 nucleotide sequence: TGTGCCAGCAGTGACACGCGGACTAGCCCCACAGATACGCAGTATTTT. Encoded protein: CASSDTRTSPTDTQYF.

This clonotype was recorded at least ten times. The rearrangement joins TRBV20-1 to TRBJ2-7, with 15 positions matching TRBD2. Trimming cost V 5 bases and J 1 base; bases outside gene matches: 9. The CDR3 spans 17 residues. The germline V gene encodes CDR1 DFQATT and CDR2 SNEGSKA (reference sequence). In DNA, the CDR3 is TGCAGTGCTTACCTACTAGGGACTAGCGGGGGGTCCTACGAGCAGTACTTC. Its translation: CSAYLLGTSGGSYEQYF.

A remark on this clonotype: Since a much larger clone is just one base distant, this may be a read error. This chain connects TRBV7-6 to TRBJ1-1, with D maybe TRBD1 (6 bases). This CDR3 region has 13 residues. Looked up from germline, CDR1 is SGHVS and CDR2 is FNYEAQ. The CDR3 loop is CPSSSRGDTEAFF. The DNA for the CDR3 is TGTCCCAGCAGCTCCAGGGGTGACACTGAAGCTTTCTTT. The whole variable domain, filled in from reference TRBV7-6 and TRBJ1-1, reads GAGVSQSPRYKVTKRGQDVALRCDPISGHVSLYWYRQALGQGPEFLTYFNYEAQQDKSGLPNDRFSAERPEGSISTLTIQRTEQRDSAMYRCPSSSRGDTEAFFGQGTRLTVV.

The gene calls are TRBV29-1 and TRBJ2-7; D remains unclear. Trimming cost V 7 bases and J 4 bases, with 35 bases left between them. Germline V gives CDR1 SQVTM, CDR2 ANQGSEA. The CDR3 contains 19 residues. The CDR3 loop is CSASVRISTVFGPKYEQYF. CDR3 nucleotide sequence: TGCAGCGCCTCAGTACGGATCTCTACTGTCTTCGGTCCGAAATACGAGCAGTACTTC.

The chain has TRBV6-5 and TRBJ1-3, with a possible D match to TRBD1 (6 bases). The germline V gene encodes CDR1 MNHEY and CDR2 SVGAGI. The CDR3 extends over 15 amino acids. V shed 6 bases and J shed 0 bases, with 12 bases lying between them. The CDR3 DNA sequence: TGTGCCAGCAGGTCGACAGGAGTCTCTGGAAACACCATATATTTT. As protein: CASRSTGVSGNTIYF.

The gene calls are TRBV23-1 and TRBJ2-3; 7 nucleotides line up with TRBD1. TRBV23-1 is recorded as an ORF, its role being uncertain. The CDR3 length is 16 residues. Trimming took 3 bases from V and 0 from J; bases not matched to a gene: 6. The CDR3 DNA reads TGCGCCAGCAGTCAGCCGGACAGGTTGAGCACAGATACGCAGTATTTT. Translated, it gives CASSQPDRLSTDTQYF.

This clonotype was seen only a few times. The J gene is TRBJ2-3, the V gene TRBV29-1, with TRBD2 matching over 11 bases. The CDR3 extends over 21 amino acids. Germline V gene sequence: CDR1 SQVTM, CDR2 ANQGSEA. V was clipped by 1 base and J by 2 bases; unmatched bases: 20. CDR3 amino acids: CSVEATQGALTSGKDTDTQYF. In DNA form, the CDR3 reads TGCAGCGTTGAAGCCACTCAGGGGGCATTGACTAGCGGGAAGGACACAGATACGCAGTATTTT.

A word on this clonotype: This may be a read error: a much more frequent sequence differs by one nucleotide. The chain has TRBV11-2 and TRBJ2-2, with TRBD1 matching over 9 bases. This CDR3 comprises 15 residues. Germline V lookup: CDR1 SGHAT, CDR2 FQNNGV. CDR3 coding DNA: TGTGCCAGCAGCTTAACAGGGGGCATCACCGGGGAGCTGTGTTTT. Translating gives CASSLTGGITGELCF. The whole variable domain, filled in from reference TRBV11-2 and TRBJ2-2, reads EAGVAQSPRYKIIEKRQSVAFWCNPISGHATLYWYQQILGQGPKLLIQFQNNGVVDDSQLPKDRFSAERLKGVDSTLKIQPAKLEDSAVYLCASSLTGGITGELCFGEGSRLTVL.

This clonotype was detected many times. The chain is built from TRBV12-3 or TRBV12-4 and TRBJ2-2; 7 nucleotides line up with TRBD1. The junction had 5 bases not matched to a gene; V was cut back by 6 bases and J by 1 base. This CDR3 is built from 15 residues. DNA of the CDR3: TGTGCCAGCAGACCTTGGGACAGGAACACCGGGGAGCTGTTTTTT. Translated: CASRPWDRNTGELFF.

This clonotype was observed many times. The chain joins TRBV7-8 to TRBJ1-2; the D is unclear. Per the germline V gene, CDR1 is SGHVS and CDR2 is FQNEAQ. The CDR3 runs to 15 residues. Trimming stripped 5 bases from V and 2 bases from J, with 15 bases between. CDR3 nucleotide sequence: TGTGCCAGCAGCCCTATTCCCCAGAGGAACTATGGCTACACCTTC. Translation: CASSPIPQRNYGYTF. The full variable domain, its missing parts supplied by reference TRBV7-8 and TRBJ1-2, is GAGVSQSPRYKVAKRGQDVALRCDPISGHVSLFWYQQALGQGPEFLTYFQNEAQLDKSGLPSDRFFAERPEGSVSTLKIQRTQQEDSAVYLCASSPIPQRNYGYTFGSGTRLTVV.

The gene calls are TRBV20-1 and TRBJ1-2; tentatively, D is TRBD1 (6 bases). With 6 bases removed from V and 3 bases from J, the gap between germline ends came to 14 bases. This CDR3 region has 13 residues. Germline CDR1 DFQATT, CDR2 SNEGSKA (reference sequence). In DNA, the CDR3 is TGCAGTGCAGATATCAGGGGTTACTATGGCTACACCTTC. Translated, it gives CSADIRGYYGYTF.

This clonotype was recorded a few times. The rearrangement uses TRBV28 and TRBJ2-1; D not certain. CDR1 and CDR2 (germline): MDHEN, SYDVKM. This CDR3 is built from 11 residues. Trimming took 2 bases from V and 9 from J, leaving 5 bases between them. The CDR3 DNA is TGTGCCAGCAGTTTAATTCGTGAGCAGTTCTTC. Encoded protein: CASSLIREQFF.

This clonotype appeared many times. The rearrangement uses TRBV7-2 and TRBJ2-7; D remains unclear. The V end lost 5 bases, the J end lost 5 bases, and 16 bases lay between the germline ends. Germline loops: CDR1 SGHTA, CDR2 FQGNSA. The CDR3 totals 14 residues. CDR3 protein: CASSPNINANEQYF. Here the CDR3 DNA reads TGTGCCAGCAGCCCCAACATCAACGCCAACGAGCAGTACTTC.

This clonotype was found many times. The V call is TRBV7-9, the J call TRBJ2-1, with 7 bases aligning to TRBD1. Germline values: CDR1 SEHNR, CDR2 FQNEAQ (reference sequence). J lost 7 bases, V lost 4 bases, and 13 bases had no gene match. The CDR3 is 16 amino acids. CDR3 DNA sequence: TGTGCCAGCAGCTCCTCTAGGGGGCGTGAGGGAAATGAGCAGTTCTTC. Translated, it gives CASSSSRGREGNEQFF.

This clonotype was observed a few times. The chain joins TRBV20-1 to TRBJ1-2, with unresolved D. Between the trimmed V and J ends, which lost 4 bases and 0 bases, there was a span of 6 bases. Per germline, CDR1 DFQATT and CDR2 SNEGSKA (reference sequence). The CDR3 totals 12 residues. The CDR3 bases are TGCAGTGCTACCTTACCTAACTATGGCTACACCTTC. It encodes CSATLPNYGYTF.

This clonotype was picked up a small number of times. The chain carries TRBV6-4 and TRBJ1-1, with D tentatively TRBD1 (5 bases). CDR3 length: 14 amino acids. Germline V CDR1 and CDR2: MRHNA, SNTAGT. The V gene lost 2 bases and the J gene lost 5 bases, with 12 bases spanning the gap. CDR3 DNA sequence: TGTGCCAGCAGTGACCGGGCGGGGGAAACTGAAGCTTTCTTT. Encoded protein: CASSDRAGETEAFF.

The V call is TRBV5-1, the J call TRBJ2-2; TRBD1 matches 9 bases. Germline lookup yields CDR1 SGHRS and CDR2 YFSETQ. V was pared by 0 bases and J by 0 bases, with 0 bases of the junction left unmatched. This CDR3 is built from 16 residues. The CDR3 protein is CASSLGTGANTGELFF. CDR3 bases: TGCGCCAGCAGCTTGGGGACAGGGGCGAACACCGGGGAGCTGTTTTTT.

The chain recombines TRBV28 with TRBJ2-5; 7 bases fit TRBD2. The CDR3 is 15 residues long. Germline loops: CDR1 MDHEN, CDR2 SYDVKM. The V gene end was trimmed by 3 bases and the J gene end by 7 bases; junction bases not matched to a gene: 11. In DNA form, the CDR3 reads TGTGCCAGCAGTTTGGGCTCTAGCGGCTCATGGACCCAGTACTTC. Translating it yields CASSLGSSGSWTQYF.

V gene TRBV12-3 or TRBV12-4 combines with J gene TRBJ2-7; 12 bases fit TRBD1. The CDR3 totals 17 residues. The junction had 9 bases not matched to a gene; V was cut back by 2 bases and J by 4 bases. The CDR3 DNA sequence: TGTGCCAGCAGTTTATTTAAGGGACAGGGGGCCGAATACGAGCAGTACTTC. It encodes CASSLFKGQGAEYEQYF.

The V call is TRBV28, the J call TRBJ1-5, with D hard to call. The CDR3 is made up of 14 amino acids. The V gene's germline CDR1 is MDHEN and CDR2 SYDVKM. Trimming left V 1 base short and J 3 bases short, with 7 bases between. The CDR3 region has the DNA TGTGCCAGCAGTTTATTGGGGAACAATCAGCCCCAGCATTTT. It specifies CASSLLGNNQPQHF.

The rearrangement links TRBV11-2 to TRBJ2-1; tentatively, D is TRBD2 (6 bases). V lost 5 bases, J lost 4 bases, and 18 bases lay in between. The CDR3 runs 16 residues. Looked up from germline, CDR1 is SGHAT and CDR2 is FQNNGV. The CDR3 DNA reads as TGTGCCAGCAGCCTGGCAAGAGCTAGCGCGTACAATGAGCAGTTCTTC. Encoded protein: CASSLARASAYNEQFF.

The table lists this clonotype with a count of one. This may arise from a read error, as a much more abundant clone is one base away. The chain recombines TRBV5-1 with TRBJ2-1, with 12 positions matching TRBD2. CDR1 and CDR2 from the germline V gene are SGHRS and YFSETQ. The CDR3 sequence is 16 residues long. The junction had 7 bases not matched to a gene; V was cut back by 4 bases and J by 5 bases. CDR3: CASSTGLAGRNNEQFF. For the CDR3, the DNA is TGCGCCAGCAGCACAGGACTAGCGGGAAGGAACAATGAGCAGTTCTTC.

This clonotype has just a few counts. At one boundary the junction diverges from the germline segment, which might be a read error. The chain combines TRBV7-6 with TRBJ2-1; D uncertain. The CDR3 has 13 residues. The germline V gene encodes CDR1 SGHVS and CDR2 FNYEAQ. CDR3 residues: CASSLVSGFEQFF. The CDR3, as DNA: TGTGCTAGCAGCTTAGTGTCCGGGTTTGAGCAGTTCTTC.